This T cell receptor beta chain appears in the sequencing data of a study of beta chain features in type 1 diabetes. As every portion of the isolated RNA was reverse transcribed, the sequencing read expressed TCRB transcripts. Measured with immunoSEQ multiplex PCR; TCRdb has only the in-frame clones, and not every one. Here the sample spans around 200,000 clones, 10% to 15% being singletons. The study, taken as a whole, reports: A potential PCR bias toward shorter templates would be equal in patient and control samples. Patients showed naive, central memory and Treg TCRB repertoires that appeared more similar than those of healthy donors.

This clone was detected only a few times. Its antigen is not known. This CDR3 is 15 amino acids long. V shed 0 bases and J shed 3 bases, with 11 bases lying between them. Sequencing input: central memory CD4+ T cells from blood. This receptor was identified in a woman aged 18-29 years in good health. The chain couples TRBV23-1 to TRBJ1-2; no reliable D call. TRBV23-1 is placed among ORFs of uncertain function. CDR3 nucleotides: TGCGCCAGCAGTCAATCGTGCCGGGGTGACTATGGCTACACCTTC. Translation gives CASSQSCRGDYGYTF.